This T cell receptor beta chain appears in the sequencing data of a study of tumor and adjacent non-tumor tissue in lung cancer. Germline CDR1 MRHNA, CDR2 SNTAGT. The CDR3 loop spans 14 amino acids. TCRbeta libraries were built with three rounds of nested PCR, modified from ARM-PCR. One entry per CDR3 protein, called by TCRdb with MiXCR from the multiplex PCR reads. The sample gives more than 85,000 distinct CDR3 sequences, about 62% of which show up once; about 19% is in the top ten. Comments on this clonotype: Being one base from a much bigger clone, this may be a read error.

No cell sorting was done before RNA was extracted from the tissue. More than 3 cm separated this lung sample from the edge of the tumor. This clonotype was sampled from a man younger than 40 with non-small cell lung cancer. The sample consisted of distant non-tumor lung tissue. This chain links TRBV6-4 with TRBJ2-3; D perhaps matches TRBD1 (5 bases). CDR3 coding DNA: TGTGCCAGCAGTGGGTCGACAGACACAGATATGCAGTATTTT. Amino acid sequence: CASSGSTDTDMQYF.